This TCR beta chain is from a study of T cell responses to AZD1222 COVID-19 vaccine. The CDR3 runs 13 residues. The germline V and J ends were trimmed by 2 bases and 3 bases, with 8 bases remaining between them. Germline-derived CDR1 and CDR2 are MNHEY and SMNVEV (reference sequence). Assay: immunoSEQ multiplex PCR; the TCRdb copy retains only in-frame clones and omits some. The sample contains about 170,000 clones, 92% of which appear only once. V and J are TRBV27 and TRBJ2-7; D is unresolved. Sequences were derived from peripheral blood, sampled on day 0 of AZD1222 vaccination. This TCR came from an adult in good health. DNA for the CDR3: TGTGCCAGCAGTTTAGGAGCAGACTACGAGCAGTACTTC. This translates into CASSLGADYEQYF.